The clone carrying this T cell receptor (beta chain) was detected many times. The sample originates from a study of T cells in Graves' hyperthyroidism and ophthalmopathy. Diagnosing involved the use of clinical symptoms, serum thyroxine and TRAb, thyroid ultrasound and orbital computed tomography. RNA transcripts were the template for amplifying TCR beta CDR3 regions. When the TCR CDR3 underwent first-round RT-PCR, the HTBI primer set was used. TCRdb passed the multiplex PCR reads through MiXCR, listing each CDR3 protein once. The sample has roughly 800,000 distinct CDR3 sequences, around 38% seen once; the top ten hold 8.9%. CDR3 length: 13 residues. The germline gives CDR1 SGDLS, CDR2 YYNGEE. The V end lost 4 bases, the J end lost 5 bases, and 12 bases lay between the germline ends.

The J gene is TRBJ1-2, the V gene TRBV9; D is unclear. Sequenced material: blood. This sequence originates from a man aged 18 to 35 with Graves' hyperthyroidism. As DNA, the CDR3 is TGTGCCAGCAGCACCGATACAGCTTATGGCTACACCTTC. Translated: CASSTDTAYGYTF.